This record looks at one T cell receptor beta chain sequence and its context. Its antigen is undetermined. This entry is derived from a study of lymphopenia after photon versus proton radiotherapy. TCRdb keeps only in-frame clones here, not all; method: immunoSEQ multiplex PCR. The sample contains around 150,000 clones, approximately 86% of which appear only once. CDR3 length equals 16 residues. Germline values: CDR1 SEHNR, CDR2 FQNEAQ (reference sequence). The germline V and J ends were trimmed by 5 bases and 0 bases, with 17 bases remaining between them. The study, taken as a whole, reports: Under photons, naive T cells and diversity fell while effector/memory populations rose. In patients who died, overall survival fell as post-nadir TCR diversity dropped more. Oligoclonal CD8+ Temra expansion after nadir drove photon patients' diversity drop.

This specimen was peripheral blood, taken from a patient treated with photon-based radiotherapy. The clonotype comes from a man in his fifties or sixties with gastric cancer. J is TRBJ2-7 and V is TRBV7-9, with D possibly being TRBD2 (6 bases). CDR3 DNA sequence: TGTGCCAGCAGCCCCGCGTCCAAGGGACTCTCCTACGAGCAGTACTTC. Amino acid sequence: CASSPASKGLSYEQYF. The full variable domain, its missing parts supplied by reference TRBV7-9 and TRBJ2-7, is DTGVSQNPRHKITKRGQNVTFRCDPISEHNRLYWYRQTLGQGPEFLTYFQNEAQLEKSRLLSDRFSAERPKGSFSTLEIQRTEQGDSAMYLCASSPASKGLSYEQYFGPGTRLTVT.